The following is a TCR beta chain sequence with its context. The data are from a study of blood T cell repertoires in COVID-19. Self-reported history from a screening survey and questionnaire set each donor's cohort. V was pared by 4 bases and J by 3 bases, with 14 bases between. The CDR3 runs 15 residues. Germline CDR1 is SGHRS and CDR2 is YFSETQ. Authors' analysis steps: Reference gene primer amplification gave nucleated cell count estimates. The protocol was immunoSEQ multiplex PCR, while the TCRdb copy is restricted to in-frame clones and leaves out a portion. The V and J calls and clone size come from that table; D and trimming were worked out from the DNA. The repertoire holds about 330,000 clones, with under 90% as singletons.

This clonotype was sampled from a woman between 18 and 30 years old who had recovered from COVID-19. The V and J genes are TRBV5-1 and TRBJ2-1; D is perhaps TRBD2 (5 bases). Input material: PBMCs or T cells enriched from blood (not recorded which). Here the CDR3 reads CASSADFAVYNEQFF. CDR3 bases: TGCGCCAGCAGCGCGGACTTTGCCGTCTACAATGAGCAGTTCTTC.